This record looks at one TCR beta chain sequence and its context. Its antigen is not known. The data were produced by immunoSEQ multiplex PCR, yet TCRdb's version contains in-frame clones alone and is incomplete. The sample holds around 15,000 clones, approximately 84% seen once. These data belong to a study of somatic mutations in cytotoxic T cells in rheumatoid arthritis. Study at large: Each patient's diagnosis was followed right away by a blood draw (30 ml EDTA), before any treatment. Flow sorting at nearly 100% purity was applied to some V beta antibody-stained T-cell populations, which included V beta1+ cells sequenced for TCRB.

CDR3 length equals 15 residues. Germline trimming cut 1 base from V and 5 bases from J; bases unmatched to any gene: 8. CDR1 is SGHTS and CDR2 is YDEGEE in the germline V gene. Overall study findings and caveats: Age-dependent increases in CD8+ clonality occurred in rheumatoid arthritis patients but not in healthy controls. Among about 70 patients, 8 showed a largest CD8+ clone that surpassed 20% of CD8+ cells.

The sequenced material came from CD8+ T cells sorted from blood. The V gene is TRBV5-8, the J gene TRBJ2-7, with 8 bases fitting TRBD1. The source of this sequence is an adult with rheumatoid arthritis. The CDR3 sequence: CASSLYSGGQHEQYF. The CDR3 nucleotides are TGTGCCAGCAGCTTGTACTCAGGGGGCCAGCACGAGCAGTACTTC. Combining the CDR3 with reference TRBV5-8 and TRBJ2-7 gives the whole variable domain EAGVTQSPTHLIKTRGQQATLRCSPISGHTSVYWYQQALGLGLQFLLWYDEGEERNRGNFPPRFSGRQFPNYSSELNVNALELEDSALYLCASSLYSGGQHEQYFGPGTRLTVT.